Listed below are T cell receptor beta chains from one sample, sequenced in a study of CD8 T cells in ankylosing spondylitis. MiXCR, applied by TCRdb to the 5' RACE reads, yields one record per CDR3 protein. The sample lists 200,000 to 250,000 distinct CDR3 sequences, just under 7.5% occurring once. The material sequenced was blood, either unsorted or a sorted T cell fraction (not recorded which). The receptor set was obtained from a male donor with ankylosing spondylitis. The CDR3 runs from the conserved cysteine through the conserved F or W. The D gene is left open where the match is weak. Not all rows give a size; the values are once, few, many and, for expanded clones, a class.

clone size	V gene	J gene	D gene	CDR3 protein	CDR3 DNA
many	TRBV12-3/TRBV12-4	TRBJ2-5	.	CASSPLSRQETQYF	TGTGCCAGCAGTCCCCTTTCGAGACAAGAGACCCAGTACTTC
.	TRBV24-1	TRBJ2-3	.	CATSDPSRRESTDTQYF	TGTGCCACCAGTGACCCCTCGAGGCGGGAAAGCACAGATACGCAGTATTTT
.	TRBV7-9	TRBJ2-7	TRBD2	CASSGLSGRALLEQYF	TGTGCCAGCAGTGGGCTTAGCGGGAGGGCCCTTTTGGAGCAGTACTTC
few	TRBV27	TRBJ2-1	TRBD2	CASSLLRLAAHEQFF	TGTGCCAGCAGTTTGTTGCGACTAGCGGCCCATGAGCAGTTCTTC
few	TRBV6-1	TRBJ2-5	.	CASSPGDQETQYF	TGTGCCAGCAGTCCCGGGGATCAAGAGACCCAGTACTTC
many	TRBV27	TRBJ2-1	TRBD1	CASMLGTGGDEQFF	TGTGCCAGCATGCTAGGGACAGGGGGCGATGAGCAGTTCTTC
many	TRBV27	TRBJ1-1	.	CASSLSGLNTEAFF	TGTGCCAGCAGTTTATCTGGGTTGAACACTGAAGCTTTCTTT
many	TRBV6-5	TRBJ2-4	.	CASSYLGQRLAKNIQYF	TGTGCCAGCAGTTACTTAGGACAGAGACTAGCCAAAAACATTCAGTACTTC
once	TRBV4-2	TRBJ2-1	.	CAMGPGLLGDEQFF	TGTGCCATGGGCCCCGGGCTCCTGGGCGATGAGCAGTTCTTC
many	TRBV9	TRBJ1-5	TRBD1	CASSAGQTSNQPQHF	TGTGCCAGCAGCGCGGGACAGACTAGCAATCAGCCCCAGCATTTT
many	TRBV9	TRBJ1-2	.	CASSVMADLFNYGYTF	TGTGCCAGCAGCGTAATGGCCGATCTATTTAACTATGGCTACACCTTC
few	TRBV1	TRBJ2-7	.	CTSSRPGTSGSYEQYF	TGCACCAGCAGCCGACCAGGGACTAGCGGATCCTACGAGCAGTACTTC
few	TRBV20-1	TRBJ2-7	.	CSARDGGAGTYEQYF	TGCAGTGCTAGAGATGGAGGGGCGGGTACCTACGAGCAGTACTTC
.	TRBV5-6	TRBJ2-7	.	CASSWGETYEQYF	TGTGCCAGCAGCTGGGGCGAAACTTACGAGCAGTACTTC
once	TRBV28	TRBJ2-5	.	CASSLGSSYQETQYF	TGTGCCAGCAGCCTGGGGAGCAGCTACCAAGAGACCCAGTACTTC
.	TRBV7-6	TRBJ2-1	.	CASSSTTGPYNEQFF	TGTGCCAGCAGCTCTACGACAGGCCCCTACAATGAGCAGTTCTTC
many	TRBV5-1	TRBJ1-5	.	CASSLVQGGGYGNQPQHF	TGCGCCAGCAGCTTGGTGCAGGGAGGTGGTTATGGCAATCAGCCCCAGCATTTT
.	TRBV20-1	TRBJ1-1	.	CSALTGRMMNTEAFF	TGCAGTGCTTTGACAGGAAGGATGATGAACACTGAAGCTTTCTTT
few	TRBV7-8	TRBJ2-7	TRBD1	CASSLAGTAYEQYF	TGTGCCAGCAGCTTAGCGGGGACAGCCTACGAGCAGTACTTC
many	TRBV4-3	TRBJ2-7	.	CASSQGLEGTRAYEQYF	TGCGCCAGCAGCCAAGGTCTTGAGGGGACAAGAGCCTACGAGCAGTACTTC
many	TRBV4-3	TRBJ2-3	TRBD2	CASSQDPTSGRTDTQYF	TGCGCCAGCAGCCAAGATCCAACTAGCGGACGCACAGATACGCAGTATTTT
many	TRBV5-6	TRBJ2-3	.	CASSFSHDTQYF	TGTGCCAGCAGCTTCTCCCACGATACGCAGTATTTT
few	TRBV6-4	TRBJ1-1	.	CASSWRGAEAFF	TGTGCCAGCAGTTGGAGGGGCGCTGAAGCTTTCTTT
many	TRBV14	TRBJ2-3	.	CASSLPGTNTDTQYF	TGTGCCAGCAGCCTGCCCGGGACCAACACAGATACGCAGTATTTT
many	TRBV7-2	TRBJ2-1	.	CASSGGGGAYNEQFF	TGTGCCAGCAGCGGAGGCGGGGGCGCCTACAATGAGCAGTTCTTC
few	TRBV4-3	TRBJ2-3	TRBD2	CASSHPPGLAGDTQYF	TGCGCCAGCAGCCACCCGCCGGGACTAGCAGGTGATACGCAGTATTTT
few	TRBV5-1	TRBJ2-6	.	CASRDGDLDPDVLTF	TGCGCCAGCAGAGACGGGGATCTAGATCCGGACGTCCTGACTTTC
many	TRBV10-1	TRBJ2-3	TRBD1	CASTGGSSSDTQYF	TGCGCCTCAACAGGGGGGTCTAGCAGTGATACGCAGTATTTT
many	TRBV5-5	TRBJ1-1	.	CASSHGRSYTEAFF	TGTGCCAGCAGCCACGGACGATCTTACACTGAAGCTTTCTTT
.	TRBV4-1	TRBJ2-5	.	CASSRNMARSDETQYF	TGCGCCAGCAGCCGAAATATGGCCAGATCGGATGAGACCCAGTACTTC
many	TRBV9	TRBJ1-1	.	CASSATRETEAFF	TGTGCCAGCAGCGCCACACGGGAAACTGAAGCTTTCTTT
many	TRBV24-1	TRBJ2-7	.	CATSASPYEQYF	TGTGCCACCAGTGCCAGTCCCTACGAGCAGTACTTC
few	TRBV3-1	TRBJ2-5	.	CASSLGLAAQETQYF	TGTGCCAGCAGCCTAGGATTGGCGGCTCAAGAGACCCAGTACTTC
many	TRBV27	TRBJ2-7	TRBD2	CASSTTSGFLYEQYF	TGTGCCAGCAGTACCACTAGCGGGTTCTTATACGAGCAGTACTTC
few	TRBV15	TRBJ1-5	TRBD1	CATSRTGARNQPQHF	TGTGCCACCAGCAGGACAGGGGCGCGAAATCAGCCCCAGCATTTT
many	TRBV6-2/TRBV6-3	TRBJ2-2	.	CASSHSIEGGITTGELFF	TGTGCCAGCAGTCATTCCATAGAAGGAGGCATTACCACCGGGGAGCTGTTTTTT
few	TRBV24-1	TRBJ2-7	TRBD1	CATSGSRTGGYPGDEQYF	TGTGCCACCAGTGGATCCAGGACAGGGGGCTATCCGGGGGACGAGCAGTACTTC
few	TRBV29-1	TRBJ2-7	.	CSGADSSYEQYF	TGCAGCGGCGCCGACAGTTCCTACGAGCAGTACTTC
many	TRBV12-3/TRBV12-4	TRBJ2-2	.	CASSLLGAGGELFF	TGTGCCAGCAGCCTACTAGGGGCAGGCGGGGAGCTGTTTTTT
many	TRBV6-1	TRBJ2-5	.	CASSQLSLGETQYF	TGTGCCAGCAGTCAACTATCTCTAGGAGAGACCCAGTACTTC
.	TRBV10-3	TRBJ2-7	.	CAISELGQGLEQYF	TGTGCCATCAGTGAGTTGGGGCAGGGGCTCGAGCAGTACTTC
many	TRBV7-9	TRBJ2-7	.	CASRPGRLYEQYF	TGTGCCAGCAGACCTGGACGGCTCTACGAGCAGTACTTC
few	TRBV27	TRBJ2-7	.	CASSSGGTGHEQYF	TGTGCCAGCAGCTCCGGGGGAACCGGACACGAGCAGTACTTC
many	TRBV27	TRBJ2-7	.	CASSPDSPHLGEQYF	TGTGCCAGCAGTCCGGACTCACCACACTTGGGCGAGCAGTACTTC
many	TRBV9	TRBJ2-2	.	CASSRGSGELFF	TGTGCCAGCAGCAGGGGGAGCGGGGAGCTGTTTTTT
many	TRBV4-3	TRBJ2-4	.	CASSQARDSENIQYF	TGCGCCAGCAGCCAAGCCAGGGACTCCGAAAACATTCAGTACTTC
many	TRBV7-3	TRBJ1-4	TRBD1	CASSAAGGSGEKLFF	TGTGCCAGCAGCGCCGCAGGGGGGTCGGGTGAAAAACTGTTTTTT
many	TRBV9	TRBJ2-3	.	CASSRGDTQYF	TGTGCCAGCAGCCGGGGGGATACGCAGTATTTT
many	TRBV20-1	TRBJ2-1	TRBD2	CSANSGTSGVDEQFF	TGCAGTGCTAATTCCGGGACTAGCGGGGTCGATGAGCAGTTCTTC
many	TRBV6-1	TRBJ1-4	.	CASREWRSTNEKLFF	TGTGCCAGCAGGGAATGGAGGTCTACGAATGAAAAACTGTTTTTT
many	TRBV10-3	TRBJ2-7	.	CAISGSIKNSYEQYF	TGTGCCATCAGTGGATCGATAAAGAACTCCTACGAGCAGTACTTC
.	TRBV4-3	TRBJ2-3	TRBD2	CASSLSLLAGTTDTQYF	TGCGCCAGCAGTCTCTCGTTACTAGCGGGTACCACAGATACGCAGTATTTT
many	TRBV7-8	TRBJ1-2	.	CASSLGRARQRSYGYTF	TGTGCCAGCAGCTTAGGCCGCGCGCGACAGCGATCCTATGGCTACACCTTC
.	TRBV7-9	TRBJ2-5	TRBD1	CASSWTGMPQETQYF	TGTGCCAGCAGCTGGACAGGGATGCCCCAAGAGACCCAGTACTTC
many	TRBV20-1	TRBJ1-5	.	CSAPTVSNQPQHF	TGCAGTGCTCCGACAGTTAGCAATCAGCCCCAGCATTTT
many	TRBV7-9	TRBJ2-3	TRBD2	CASSLATSALVDTQYF	TGTGCCAGCAGCTTAGCGACTAGCGCCCTCGTGGATACGCAGTATTTT
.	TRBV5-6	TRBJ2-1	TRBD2	CASSLVTSGYFYNEQFF	TGTGCCAGCAGCTTGGTGACTAGCGGGTACTTCTACAATGAGCAGTTCTTC
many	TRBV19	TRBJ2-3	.	CASLGTDTQYF	TGTGCCAGCCTGGGAACAGATACGCAGTATTTT